This T cell receptor (beta chain) was obtained from a study of T cell repertoires in cytomegalovirus infection. Whole-study context: Use of recently identified HLA-C-restricted and well-studied HLA-B-restricted CMV epitopes was part of the study. Indications came from public TCR beta signatures; they pointed to CMV infection and to a matching HLA type.

Germline V gene data show CDR1 as LGHDT and CDR2 as YNNKEL (reference sequence). The CDR3 covers 13 residues. The V end lost 0 bases, the J end lost 4 bases, and 4 bases lay between the germline ends. Via MiXCR, TCRdb re-called the reads, giving one row per CDR3 protein. The top ten clones hold about 81% of a sample with 90,000 to 110,000 distinct CDR3 sequences, 29% of them seen once. Notes on the study in general: The ex vivo response showed dominance by HLA-C-restricted CMV-specific TCR beta clonotypes. The cumulative frequency of public TCR beta families identified carriers of CMV plus the relevant HLA.

This clonotype has a handful of counts. Its specificity is not known. The chain uses TRBV3-1 and TRBJ1-5; no reliable D call. This TCR derives from a human donor in good health (CMV status not recorded). Some clones in this sample may be carry-over from other donors' samples. Sequenced material: CD8+ T cells from cultured PBMCs, taken from culture after CMV antigen stimulation. The CDR3 region is CASSQEANQPQHF. The CDR3 bases are TGTGCCAGCAGCCAAGAAGCGAATCAGCCCCAGCATTTT. Combining the CDR3 with reference TRBV3-1 and TRBJ1-5 gives the whole variable domain DTAVSQTPKYLVTQMGNDKSIKCEQNLGHDTMYWYKQDSKKFLKIMFSYNNKELIINETVPNRFSPKSPDKAHLNLHINSLELGDSAVYFCASSQEANQPQHFGDGTRLSIL.